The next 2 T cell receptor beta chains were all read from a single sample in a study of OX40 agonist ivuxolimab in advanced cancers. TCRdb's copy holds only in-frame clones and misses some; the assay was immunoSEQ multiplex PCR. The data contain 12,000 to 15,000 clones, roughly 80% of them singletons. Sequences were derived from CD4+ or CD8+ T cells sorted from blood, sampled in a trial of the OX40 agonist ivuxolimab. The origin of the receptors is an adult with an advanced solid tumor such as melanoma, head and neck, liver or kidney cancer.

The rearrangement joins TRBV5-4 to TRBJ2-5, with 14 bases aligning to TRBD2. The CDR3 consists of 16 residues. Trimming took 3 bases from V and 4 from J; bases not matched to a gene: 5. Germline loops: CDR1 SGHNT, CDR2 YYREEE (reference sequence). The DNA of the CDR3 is TGTGCCAGCAGCTGGGGACTAGCGGGAGAGGGAGAGACCCAGTACTTC. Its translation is CASSWGLAGEGETQYF.

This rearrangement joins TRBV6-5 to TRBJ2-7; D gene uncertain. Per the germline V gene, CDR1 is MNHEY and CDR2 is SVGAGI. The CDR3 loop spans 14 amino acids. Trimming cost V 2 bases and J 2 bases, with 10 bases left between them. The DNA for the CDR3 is TGTGCCAGCAGTTACGAACATAGGGCCTACGAGCAGTACTTC. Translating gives CASSYEHRAYEQYF.